One T cell receptor beta chain is described in this entry. This table comes from immunoSEQ multiplex PCR, and its TCRdb copy is limited to in-frame clones, with some not included. The data contain tens of thousands of clones, about 82% of them singletons. The sample comes from a study of OX40 agonist ivuxolimab in advanced cancers. There are 15 residues in the CDR3. Germline lookup yields CDR1 SNHLY and CDR2 FYNNEI. V lost 3 bases, J lost 4 bases, and 10 bases lay in between. The origin of this receptor is an adult with an advanced solid tumor such as melanoma, head and neck, liver or kidney cancer. The chain links TRBV2 to TRBJ2-6; maybe TRBD1 (5 bases). Material: CD4+ or CD8+ T cells sorted from blood, obtained in a trial of the OX40 agonist ivuxolimab. The CDR3 loop is CASSDRDSGANVLTF. CDR3 nucleotides: TGTGCCAGCAGTGACAGGGATTCCGGGGCCAACGTCCTGACTTTC.